A selection of T cell receptor beta chains follows, all from one sample in a study of blood T cell repertoires in COVID-19. The method was immunoSEQ multiplex PCR; TCRdb's version includes in-frame clones alone and lacks a portion of them. Altogether fewer than 95,000 clones are present, approximately 79% being singletons, with the ten largest covering around 14%. Sequencing input: peripheral blood. These receptors were taken from a woman aged 80 or over with acute or convalescent COVID-19. Both conserved end residues are part of each CDR3.

>15|TRBV6-1|TRBJ1-2
CASSEAGGQRKGYTF
>15|TRBV19|TRBJ1-2
CATETGQGAGYGYTF
>16|TRBV7-3|TRBJ2-2
CASSLAGGLSTGELFF
>13|TRBV11-3|TRBJ1-1
CASSLQGTTEAFF
>14|TRBV5-5|TRBJ1-4
CASSSTTRGEKLFF
>16|TRBV4-3|TRBJ1-4
CASSQERGTGYEKLFF
>14|TRBV6-6|TRBJ1-6
CASSRGPPNSPLHF
>12|TRBV11-2|TRBJ2-5
CASSLTGETQYF
>17|TRBV28|TRBJ1-2
CASTPDSSYSSLYGYTF
>17|TRBV5-4|TRBJ2-7
CASSSFGTGGAGDEQYF
>12|TRBV7-9|TRBJ1-4
CASSAEGEKLFF
>14|TRBV11-2|TRBJ1-2
CASSLHRGDYGYTF
>15|TRBV6-4|TRBJ2-1
CASSGRGGEDNEQFF
>13|TRBV30|TRBJ1-4
CAWSLLQGSKLFF
>17|TRBV4-2|TRBJ2-5
CASSQGGQGLGEETQYF
>13|TRBV7-2|TRBJ1-2
CASSLGANYGYTF
>12|TRBV27|TRBJ1-1
CASYSPNTEAFF
>13|TRBV12-3/TRBV12-4|TRBJ1-1
CASSRQLNTEAFF
>15|TRBV28|TRBJ1-1
CASSSTGGMNTEAFF
>15|TRBV15|TRBJ2-3
CATSSGATSTDTQYF
>16|TRBV6-5|TRBJ2-7
CASSSPGLAGTYEQYF
>14|TRBV6-5|TRBJ2-2
CASRGSLNTGELFF
>13|TRBV19|TRBJ2-7
CASGPGPRDEQYF
>14|TRBV19|TRBJ1-1
CASTIGQLNTEAFF
>14|TRBV3-1/TRBV3-2|TRBJ2-7
CASSLPDTSAEQYF
>17|TRBV10-3|TRBJ1-1
CAISGGRGRYGSTEAFF
>15|TRBV7-8|TRBJ1-1
CASSPRTATNTEAFF
>14|TRBV30|TRBJ2-7
CAWSAGTGNDEQYF
>16|TRBV5-6|TRBJ2-2
CASSHIDRGRTGELFF
>13|TRBV5-4|TRBJ2-7
CASSLPSGGGQYF
>12|TRBV7-2|TRBJ1-1
CASSFTGGGAFF
>16|TRBV10-1|TRBJ2-3
CASSESTRGRTDTQYF
>17|TRBV30|TRBJ1-2
CAWRLNRGLPFPTGYTF
>12|TRBV30|TRBJ2-5
CAWSPGVETQYF
>16|TRBV5-1|TRBJ2-3
CASSTAGLAGADTQYF
>14|TRBV2|TRBJ1-1
CASSQGATGARAFF